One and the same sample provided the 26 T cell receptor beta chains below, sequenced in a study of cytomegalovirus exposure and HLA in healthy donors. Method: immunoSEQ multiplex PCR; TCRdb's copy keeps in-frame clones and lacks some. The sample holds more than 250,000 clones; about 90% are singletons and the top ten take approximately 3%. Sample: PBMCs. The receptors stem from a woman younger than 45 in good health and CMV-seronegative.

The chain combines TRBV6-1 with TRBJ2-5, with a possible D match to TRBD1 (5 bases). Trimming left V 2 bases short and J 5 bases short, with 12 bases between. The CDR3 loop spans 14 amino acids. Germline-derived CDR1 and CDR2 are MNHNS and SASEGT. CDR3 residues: CASSENAGSETQYF. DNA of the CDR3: TGTGCCAGCAGTGAAAATGCAGGGTCCGAGACCCAGTACTTC.

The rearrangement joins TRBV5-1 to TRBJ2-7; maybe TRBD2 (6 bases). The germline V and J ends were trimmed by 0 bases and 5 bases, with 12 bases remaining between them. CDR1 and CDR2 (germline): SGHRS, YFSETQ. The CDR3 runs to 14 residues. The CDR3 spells CASSLVPGDHEQYF. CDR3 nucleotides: TGCGCCAGCAGCTTGGTTCCGGGGGACCACGAGCAGTACTTC. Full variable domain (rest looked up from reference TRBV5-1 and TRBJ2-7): KAGVTQTPRYLIKTRGQQVTLSCSPISGHRSVSWYQQTPGQGLQFLFEYFSETQRNKGNFPGRFSGRQFSNSRSEMNVSTLELGDSALYLCASSLVPGDHEQYFGPGTRLTVT.

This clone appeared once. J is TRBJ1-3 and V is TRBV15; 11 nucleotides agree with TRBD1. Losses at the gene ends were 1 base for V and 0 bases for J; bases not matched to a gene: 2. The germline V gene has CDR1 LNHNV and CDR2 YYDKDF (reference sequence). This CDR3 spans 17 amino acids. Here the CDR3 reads CATSRGTGGTSGNTIYF. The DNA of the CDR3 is TGTGCCACCAGCAGAGGGACAGGGGGCACCTCTGGAAACACCATATATTTT. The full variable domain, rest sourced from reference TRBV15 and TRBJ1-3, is DAMVIQNPRYQVTQFGKPVTLSCSQTLNHNVMYWYQQKSSQAPKLLFHYYDKDFNNEADTPDNFQSRRPNTSFCFLDIRSPGLGDTAMYLCATSRGTGGTSGNTIYFGEGSWLTVV.

The CDR3 loop is CASSLGGTGDAFF. The CDR3, as DNA: TGTGCCAGCAGCTTGGGGGGAACAGGGGACGCTTTCTTT. The chain uses TRBV7-9 and TRBJ1-1; 7 bases line up with TRBD1. The ends lost 3 bases at V and 11 bases at J; junction bases unmatched: 9. The CDR3 is 13 amino acids. CDR1 is SEHNR and CDR2 is FQNEAQ in the germline V gene (reference sequence).

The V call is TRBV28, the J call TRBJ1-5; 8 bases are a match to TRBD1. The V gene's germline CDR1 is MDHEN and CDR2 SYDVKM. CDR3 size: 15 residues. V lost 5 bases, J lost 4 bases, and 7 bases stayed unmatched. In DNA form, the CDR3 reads TGTGCCAGCAGTACCAGGGGGCTAGGGAATCAGCCCCAGCATTTT. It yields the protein CASSTRGLGNQPQHF.

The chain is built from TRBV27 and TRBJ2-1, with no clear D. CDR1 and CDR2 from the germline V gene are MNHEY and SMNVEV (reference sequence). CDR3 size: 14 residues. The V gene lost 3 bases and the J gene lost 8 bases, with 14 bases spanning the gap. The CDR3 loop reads CASSFHLLADEQFF. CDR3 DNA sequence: TGTGCCAGCAGTTTCCACCTTCTGGCTGATGAGCAGTTCTTC.

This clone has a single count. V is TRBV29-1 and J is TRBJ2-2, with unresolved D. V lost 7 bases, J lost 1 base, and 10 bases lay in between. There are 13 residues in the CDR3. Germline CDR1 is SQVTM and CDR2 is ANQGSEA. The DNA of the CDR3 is TGCAGCGGCTCAGTACGGAACACCGGGGAGCTGTTTTTT. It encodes CSGSVRNTGELFF.

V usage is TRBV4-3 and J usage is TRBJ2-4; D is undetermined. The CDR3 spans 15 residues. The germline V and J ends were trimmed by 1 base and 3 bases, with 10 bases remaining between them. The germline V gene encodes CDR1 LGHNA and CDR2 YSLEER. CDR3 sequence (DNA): TGCGCCAGCAGCCAAGTGGAAGGTGGCAAAAACATTCAGTACTTC. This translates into CASSQVEGGKNIQYF.

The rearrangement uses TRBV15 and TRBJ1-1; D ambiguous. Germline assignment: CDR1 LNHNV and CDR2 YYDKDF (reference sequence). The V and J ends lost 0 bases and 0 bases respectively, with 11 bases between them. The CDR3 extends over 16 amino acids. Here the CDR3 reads CATSRDSAAMNTEAFF. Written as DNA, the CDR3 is TGTGCCACCAGCAGAGATTCGGCGGCAATGAACACTGAAGCTTTCTTT.

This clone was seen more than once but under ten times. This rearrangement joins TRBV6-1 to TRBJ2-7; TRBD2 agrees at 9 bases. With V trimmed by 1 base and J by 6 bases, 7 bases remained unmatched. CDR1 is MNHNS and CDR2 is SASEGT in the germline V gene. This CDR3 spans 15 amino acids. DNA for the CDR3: TGTGCCAGCAGTGAAGGCTTAGCGGGAGCCGGCGAGCAGTACTTC. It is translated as CASSEGLAGAGEQYF.

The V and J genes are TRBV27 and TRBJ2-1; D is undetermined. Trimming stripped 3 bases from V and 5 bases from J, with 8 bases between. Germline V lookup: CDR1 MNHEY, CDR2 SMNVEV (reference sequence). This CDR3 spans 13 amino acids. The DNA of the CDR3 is TGTGCCAGCAGTTTGGTCCGGAACAATGAGCAGTTCTTC. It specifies CASSLVRNNEQFF.

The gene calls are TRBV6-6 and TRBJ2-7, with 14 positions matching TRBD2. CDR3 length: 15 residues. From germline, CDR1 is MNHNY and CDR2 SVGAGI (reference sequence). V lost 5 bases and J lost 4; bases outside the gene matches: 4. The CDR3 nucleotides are TGTGCCAGCAGTCTGGGACTAGCGGGGGTATACGAGCAGTACTTC. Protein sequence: CASSLGLAGVYEQYF.

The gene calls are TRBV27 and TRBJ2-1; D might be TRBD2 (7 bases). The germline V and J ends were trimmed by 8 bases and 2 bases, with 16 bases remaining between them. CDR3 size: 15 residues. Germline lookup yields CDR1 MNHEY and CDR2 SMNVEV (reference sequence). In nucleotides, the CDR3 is TGTGCCAGCTTGGGGGGGGCTGGGGCCTACAATGAGCAGTTCTTC. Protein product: CASLGGAGAYNEQFF.

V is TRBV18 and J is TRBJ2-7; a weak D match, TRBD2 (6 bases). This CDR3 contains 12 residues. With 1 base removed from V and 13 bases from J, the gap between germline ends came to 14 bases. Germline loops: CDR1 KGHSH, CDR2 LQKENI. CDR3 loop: CASSPRTGDAYF. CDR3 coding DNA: TGTGCCAGCTCACCACGTACGGGAGACGCCTACTTC.

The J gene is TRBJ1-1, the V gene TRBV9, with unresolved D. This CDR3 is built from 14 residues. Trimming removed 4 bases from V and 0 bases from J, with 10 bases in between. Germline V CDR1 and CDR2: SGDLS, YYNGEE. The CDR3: CASSLTPVNTEAFF. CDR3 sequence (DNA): TGTGCCAGCAGCCTAACCCCGGTGAACACTGAAGCTTTCTTT.

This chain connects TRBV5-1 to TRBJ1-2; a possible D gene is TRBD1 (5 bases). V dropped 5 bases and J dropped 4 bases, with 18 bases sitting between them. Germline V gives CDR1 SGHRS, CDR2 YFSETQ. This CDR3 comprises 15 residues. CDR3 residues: CASSPGLDYGYGYTF. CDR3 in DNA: TGCGCCAGCAGTCCAGGGCTAGATTATGGCTATGGCTACACCTTC.

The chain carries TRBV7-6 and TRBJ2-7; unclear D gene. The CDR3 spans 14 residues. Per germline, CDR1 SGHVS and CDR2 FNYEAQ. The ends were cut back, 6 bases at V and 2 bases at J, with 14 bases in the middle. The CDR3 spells CASSYLDFAYEQYF. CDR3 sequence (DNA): TGTGCCAGCAGTTATCTAGACTTTGCCTACGAGCAGTACTTC.

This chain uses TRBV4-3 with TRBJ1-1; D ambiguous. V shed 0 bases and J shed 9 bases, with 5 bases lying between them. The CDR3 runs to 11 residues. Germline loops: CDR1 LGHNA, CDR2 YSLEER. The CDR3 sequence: CASSQDGQAFF. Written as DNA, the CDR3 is TGCGCCAGCAGCCAAGACGGTCAAGCTTTCTTT.

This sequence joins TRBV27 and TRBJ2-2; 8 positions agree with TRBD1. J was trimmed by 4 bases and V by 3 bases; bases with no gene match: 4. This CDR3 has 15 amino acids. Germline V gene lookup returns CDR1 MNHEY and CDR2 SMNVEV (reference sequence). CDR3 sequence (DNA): TGTGCCAGCAGTTTGGACAGGGAACTCACCGGGGAGCTGTTTTTT. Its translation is CASSLDRELTGELFF.

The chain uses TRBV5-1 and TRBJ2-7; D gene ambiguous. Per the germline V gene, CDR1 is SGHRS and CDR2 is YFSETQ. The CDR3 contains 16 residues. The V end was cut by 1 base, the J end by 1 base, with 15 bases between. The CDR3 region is CASSLRPLVRSYEQYF. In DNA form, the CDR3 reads TGCGCCAGCAGCTTGAGGCCCTTAGTAAGGTCCTACGAGCAGTACTTC.

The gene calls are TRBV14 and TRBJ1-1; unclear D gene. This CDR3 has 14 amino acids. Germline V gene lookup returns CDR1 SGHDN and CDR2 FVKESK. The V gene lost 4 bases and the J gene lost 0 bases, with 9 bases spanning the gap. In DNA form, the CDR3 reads TGTGCCAGCAGCCTCCCCGGCATGAACACTGAAGCTTTCTTT. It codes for CASSLPGMNTEAFF.

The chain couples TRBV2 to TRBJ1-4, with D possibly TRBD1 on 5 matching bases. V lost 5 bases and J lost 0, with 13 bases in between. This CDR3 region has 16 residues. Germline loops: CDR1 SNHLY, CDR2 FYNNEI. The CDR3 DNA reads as TGTGCCAGCAGTACTGGACACCCAGCAACTAATGAAAAACTGTTTTTT. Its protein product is CASSTGHPATNEKLFF.

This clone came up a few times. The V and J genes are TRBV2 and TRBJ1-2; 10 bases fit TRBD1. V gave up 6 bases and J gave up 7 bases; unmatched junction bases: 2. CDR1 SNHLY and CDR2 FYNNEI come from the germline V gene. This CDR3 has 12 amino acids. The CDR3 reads CASRGTGAGYTF. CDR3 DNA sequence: TGTGCCAGCAGAGGGACAGGGGCTGGCTACACCTTC. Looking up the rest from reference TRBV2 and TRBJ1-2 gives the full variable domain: EPEVTQTPSHQVTQMGQEVILRCVPISNHLYFYWYRQILGQKVEFLVSFYNNEISEKSEIFDDQFSVERPDGSNFTLKIRSTKLEDSAMYFCASRGTGAGYTFGSGTRLTVV.

CDR3 amino acids: CASSLPGQETYEQYF. Written as DNA, the CDR3 is TGTGCCAGCAGCTTGCCGGGACAGGAGACCTACGAGCAGTACTTC. J is TRBJ2-7 and V is TRBV11-3, with 8 bases that match TRBD1. CDR1 and CDR2 (germline): SGHNT, YENEEA. Germline trimming cut 3 bases from V and 2 bases from J; bases unmatched to any gene: 6. This CDR3 spans 15 amino acids.

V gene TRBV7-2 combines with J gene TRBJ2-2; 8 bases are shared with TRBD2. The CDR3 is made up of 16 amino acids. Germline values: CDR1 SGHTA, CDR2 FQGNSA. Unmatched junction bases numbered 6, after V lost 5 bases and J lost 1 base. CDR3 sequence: CASSGTSGRNTGELFF. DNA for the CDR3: TGTGCCAGCAGCGGTACTAGCGGTAGGAACACCGGGGAGCTGTTTTTT.

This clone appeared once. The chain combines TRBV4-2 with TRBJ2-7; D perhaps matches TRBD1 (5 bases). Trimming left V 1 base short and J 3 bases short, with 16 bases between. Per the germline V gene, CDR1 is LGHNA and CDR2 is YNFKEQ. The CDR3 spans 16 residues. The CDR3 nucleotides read TGTGCCAGCAGCCAAGGTTCGGCAGGGTATAACTACGAGCAGTACTTC. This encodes CASSQGSAGYNYEQYF.